These 9 T cell receptor beta chains originate from one sample sequenced in a study of PD-1 blockade in classical Hodgkin lymphoma. Assay: immunoSEQ multiplex PCR; the TCRdb copy retains only in-frame clones and omits some. Of around 99,000 clones listed, roughly 76% are singletons. Every patient relapsed after autologous stem cell transplantation, and brentuximab vedotin exposure varied. The sequencing here drew on peripheral blood mononuclear cells (PBMCs), taken before the second cycle of nivolumab. The receptor set was obtained from a human donor with classical Hodgkin lymphoma.

The chain carries TRBV6-1 and TRBJ2-1, with 10 bases aligning to TRBD2. V shed 5 bases, J shed 7 bases, and the junction held 5 bases outside the gene matches. From germline, CDR1 is MNHNS and CDR2 SASEGT. The CDR3 length is 14 residues. CDR3 DNA: TGTGCCAGCAGTCAGCGGGAGGGGTCGAATGAGCAGTTCTTC. It codes for CASSQREGSNEQFF.

This chain links TRBV7-2 with TRBJ2-1; possible D gene TRBD2, 5 bases. This CDR3 comprises 13 residues. CDR1 and CDR2 from the germline V gene are SGHTA and FQGNSA. V lost 8 bases and J lost 10, with 18 bases in between. CDR3 nucleotide sequence: TGTGCCAGCCGGTCACTAGGTACAATGGAGCAGTTCTTC. Translation: CASRSLGTMEQFF.

The rearrangement joins TRBV19 to TRBJ1-3; D gene unclear. Germline CDR1 and CDR2: LNHDA and SQIVND (reference sequence). The CDR3 contains 15 residues. Trimming left V 1 base short and J 1 base short, with 8 bases between. For the CDR3, the DNA is TGTGCCAGTAGTATAGCACCCCTATCTGGAAACACCATATATTTT. Encoded protein: CASSIAPLSGNTIYF.

The CDR3 coding sequence is TGCGCCAGCAGCTTATTCACTAGCGGGAGATCCGGGGAGCTGTTTTTT. This sequence encodes CASSLFTSGRSGELFF. The chain carries TRBV5-1 and TRBJ2-2; 11 bases are shared with TRBD2. The CDR3 sequence is 16 residues long. CDR1 is SGHRS and CDR2 is YFSETQ in the germline V gene. With V trimmed by 2 bases and J by 6 bases, 6 bases remained unmatched.

This chain links TRBV5-8 with TRBJ2-3; TRBD2 matches 15 bases. Trimming took 4 bases from V and 0 from J; bases not matched to a gene: 6. CDR1 and CDR2 (germline): SGHTS, YDEGEE. The CDR3 has 18 amino acids. Written as DNA, the CDR3 is TGTGCCAGCAGCCCTGGACTAGCGGGAGGGTCTAGCACAGATACGCAGTATTTT. It codes for CASSPGLAGGSSTDTQYF.

V usage is TRBV5-1 and J usage is TRBJ2-7, with 12 positions matching TRBD2. The CDR3 is 18 residues long. The germline CDR1 and CDR2 sequences are SGHRS and YFSETQ. With V trimmed by 0 bases and J by 0 bases, 7 bases remained unmatched. CDR3 DNA sequence: TGCGCCAGCAGCTTGGGACTAGCGGGAGAGGGGGGCTCCTACGAGCAGTACTTC. It translates to CASSLGLAGEGGSYEQYF.

The chain joins TRBV4-2 to TRBJ2-2; 7 nucleotides line up with TRBD2. Germline V lookup: CDR1 LGHNA, CDR2 YNFKEQ. This CDR3 comprises 15 residues. The junction had 6 bases not matched to a gene; V was cut back by 4 bases and J by 4 bases. For the CDR3, the DNA is TGTGCCAGCAGCCCCGAGGGAGGGCCCACCGGGGAGCTGTTTTTT. Its protein product is CASSPEGGPTGELFF.

This chain joins TRBV14 and TRBJ1-2; unclear D gene. Germline V gives CDR1 SGHDN, CDR2 FVKESK. V lost 0 bases and J 3 bases, leaving 8 bases between the germline ends. CDR3 length: 14 amino acids. The CDR3 sequence is CASSQETGHYGYTF. The DNA for the CDR3 is TGTGCCAGCAGCCAAGAGACGGGCCACTATGGCTACACCTTC.

The J gene is TRBJ2-4, the V gene TRBV10-3; 9 nucleotides match TRBD2. Trimming took 1 base from V and 6 from J; bases not matched to a gene: 10. This CDR3 has 17 amino acids. From germline, CDR1 is ENHRY and CDR2 SYGVKD. CDR3 sequence (DNA): TGTGCCATCAGTGAGTTTCCCTTTAGCGGGAGTTTAAACATTCAGTACTTC. Its protein is CAISEFPFSGSLNIQYF.